This T cell receptor beta chain is from a study of spatial heterogeneity in lung cancer (dated by TCRdb to about 2019). Study-level background: Beta-chain transcripts were consistently detected in greater numbers than alpha-chain transcripts, which likely reflects a higher abundance of beta-chain transcripts. The study linked features of the TCR repertoire to counts of nonsynonymous mutations, which were determined by whole-exome sequencing of tumor tissue. Both alpha and beta chains were TCR-sequenced in samples taken at surgery, namely 220 tumor regions, more than 62 matched nontumor lung samples and around 53 PBMC samples. In tumor regions, TCR transcript counts showed a strong correlation with a T cell transcriptional module score derived from matched bulk RNA-seq. TCR alpha and beta repertoires were quantitatively compared across multiple tumor regions, matched nontumor lung and blood in non-small cell lung cancer. In the raw uncorrected reads, each unique combination of TCR and UMI appeared more than ten times on average.

Results and caveats for the whole study, not just this receptor: TCR-seq coverage of tumor T cells was estimated to be only approximately 7% for alpha chains and approximately 12% for beta chains. The number of expanded intratumoral alpha and beta TCRs correlated with the tumor nonsynonymous mutation count. Additional single-cell paired TCR alpha and beta sequencing was considered necessary to confirm, at a functional level, the hypothesis that regional TCRs recognize regional mutations. The count of ubiquitous expanded TCRs correlated with the count of ubiquitous nonsynonymous mutations, and the count of regional expanded TCRs correlated with the count of regional nonsynonymous mutations.

Reading the label with the study, this specimen's time point is: sample taken at primary tumor resection. Donors were 70 or so patients with early-stage, untreated non-small cell lung cancer from the lung TRACERx cohort. Without any cell sorting, TCR sequencing was performed on whole RNA extracted either from tumor and nontumor lung tissue or from cryopreserved PBMC samples. A patient was chosen for TCR sequencing only when enough RNA was available from at least two tumor regions. A lung pathologist reviewed the tumor and adjacent nontumor lung specimens before the specimens were selected. The library came from 5' RACE. The sequencing machine was a NextSeq 500. The TCR library protocol attached a unique molecular identifier to each TCR cDNA molecule to allow correction of PCR and sequencing errors. As for the authors' bioinformatics: Decombinator tools were used for TCR identification, UMI-based error correction and CDR3 extraction. Expanded TCRs were defined as those above a frequency of 2 per 1,000, corresponding to the top 1% of the tumor frequency distribution. Expanded tumor TCRs were classed as regional if statistically deemed absent (corrected P<0.05) from at least one tumor region, otherwise ubiquitous. Renyi diversity was calculated using the R vegan package after each repertoire was subsampled 100 times to 5,000 TCRs. To build CDR3 similarity networks, amino acid triplet string-kernel similarity was used, and CDR3s were connected when their pairwise similarity was above 0.82. The public reads were quality trimmed at Q25 with fastp and then assembled into clones with MiXCR by TCRdb, keeping productive beta chains. Identical CDR3 proteins give one entry, which carries the most common genes and DNA. It is TCRdb's table, rather than the study itself, that gives the V and J calls and clone size. This sample has 20,000 to 30,000 distinct CDR3 sequences in its table, and 8% to 10% of those were observed once. The leading ten clones occupy about 8% of the sample.

The junction shows trimming of 4 bases on V and 6 bases on J, and the gene matches do not reach 3 bases of it. The CDR3 starts with the cysteine, ends with the phenylalanine, and has 14 residues. The sequence is cut down to CDR3 DNA, 42 bases in frame from base 1. The germline V gene sets CDR1 to MDHEN and CDR2 to SYDVKM. Concerning this clonotype: Its specific antigen is unknown. Per-nucleotide qualities are absent, and no much larger clonotype sits a single base away.

Here the chain combines TRBV28 and TRBJ1-5, with 10 middle bases fitting TRBD1. Sequencing used lung tumor tissue, obtained at surgery. The origin of this receptor is a male donor with early-stage non-small cell lung cancer. In nucleotides, the sequence is TGTGCCAGCAGTTCCGGACAGGGGGGTCAGCCCCAGCATTTT. Translated, this is CASSSGQGGQPQHF.